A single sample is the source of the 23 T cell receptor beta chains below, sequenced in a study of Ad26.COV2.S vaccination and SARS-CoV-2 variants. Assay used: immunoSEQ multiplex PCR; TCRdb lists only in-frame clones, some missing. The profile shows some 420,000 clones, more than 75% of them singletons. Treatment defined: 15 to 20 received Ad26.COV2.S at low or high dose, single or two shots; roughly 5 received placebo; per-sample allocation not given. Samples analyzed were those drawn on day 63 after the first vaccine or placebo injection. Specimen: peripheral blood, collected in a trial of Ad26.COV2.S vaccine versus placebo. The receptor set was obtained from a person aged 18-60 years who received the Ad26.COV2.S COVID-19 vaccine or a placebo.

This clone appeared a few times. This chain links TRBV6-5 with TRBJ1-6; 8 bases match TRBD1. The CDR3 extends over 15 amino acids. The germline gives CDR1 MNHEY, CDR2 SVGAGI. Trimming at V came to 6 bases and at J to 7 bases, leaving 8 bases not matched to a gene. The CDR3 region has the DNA TGTGCCAGCAGAGACCGACAGGGGTGGAATTCACCCCTCCACTTT. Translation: CASRDRQGWNSPLHF.

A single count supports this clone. Here the CDR3 DNA reads TGTGCCAGCAGCTTGGGGGGATTCGGGACTCAGGACGAGCAGTACTTC. This gives the protein CASSLGGFGTQDEQYF. This chain connects TRBV11-3 to TRBJ2-7, with TRBD2 as a possible D gene (6 bases). Trimming shortened V by 3 bases and J by 5 bases, and 20 bases separated the two germline ends. The CDR3 is 16 amino acids. Germline V gene lookup returns CDR1 SGHNT and CDR2 YENEEA.

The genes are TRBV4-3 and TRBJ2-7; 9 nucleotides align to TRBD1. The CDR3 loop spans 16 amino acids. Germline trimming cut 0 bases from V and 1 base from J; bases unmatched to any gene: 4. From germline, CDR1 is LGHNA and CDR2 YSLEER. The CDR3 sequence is CASSQDLTGGSYEQYF. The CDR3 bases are TGCGCCAGCAGCCAAGATTTGACAGGGGGGTCCTACGAGCAGTACTTC.

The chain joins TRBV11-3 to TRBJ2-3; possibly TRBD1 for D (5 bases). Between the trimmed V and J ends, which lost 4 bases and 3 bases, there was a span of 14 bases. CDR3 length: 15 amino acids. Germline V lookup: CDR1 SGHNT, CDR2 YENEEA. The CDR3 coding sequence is TGTGCCAGCAGCTATGGGCAGGGAAGTACAGATACGCAGTATTTT. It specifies CASSYGQGSTDTQYF.

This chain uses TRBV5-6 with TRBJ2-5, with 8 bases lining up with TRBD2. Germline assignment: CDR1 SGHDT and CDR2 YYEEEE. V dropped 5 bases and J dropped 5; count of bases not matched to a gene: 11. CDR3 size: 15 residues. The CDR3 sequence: CASRYSGADWETQYF. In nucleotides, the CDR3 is TGTGCCAGCAGATATAGCGGGGCGGACTGGGAGACCCAGTACTTC.

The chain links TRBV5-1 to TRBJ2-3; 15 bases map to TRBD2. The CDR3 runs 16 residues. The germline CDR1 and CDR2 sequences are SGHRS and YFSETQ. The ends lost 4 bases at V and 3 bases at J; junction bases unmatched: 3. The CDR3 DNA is TGCGCCAGCAGCCAGGGACTAGCGGGGGGTACAGATACGCAGTATTTT. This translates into CASSQGLAGGTDTQYF.

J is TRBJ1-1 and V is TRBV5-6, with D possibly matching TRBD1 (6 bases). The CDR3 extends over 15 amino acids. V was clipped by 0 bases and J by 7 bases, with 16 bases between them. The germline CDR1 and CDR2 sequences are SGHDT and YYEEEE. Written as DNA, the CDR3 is TGTGCCAGCAGCTTGGCCGGAGGGGGTCGCCTTGAAGCTTTCTTT. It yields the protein CASSLAGGGRLEAFF. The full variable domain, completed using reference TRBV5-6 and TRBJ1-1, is DAGVTQSPTHLIKTRGQQVTLRCSPKSGHDTVSWYQQALGQGPQFIFQYYEEEERQRGNFPDRFSGHQFPNYSSELNVNALLLGDSALYLCASSLAGGGRLEAFFGQGTRLTVV.

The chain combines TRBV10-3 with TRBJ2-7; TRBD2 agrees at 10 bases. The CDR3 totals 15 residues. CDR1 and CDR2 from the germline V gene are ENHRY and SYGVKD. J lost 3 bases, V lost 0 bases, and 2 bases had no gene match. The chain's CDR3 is CAISESASGGYEQYF. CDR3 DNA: TGTGCCATCAGTGAGTCGGCTAGCGGGGGCTACGAGCAGTACTTC.

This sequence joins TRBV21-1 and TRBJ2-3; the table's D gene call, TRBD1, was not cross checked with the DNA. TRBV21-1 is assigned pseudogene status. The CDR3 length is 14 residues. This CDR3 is CASSNSTVLDTQYF. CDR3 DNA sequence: TGTGCCAGCAGCAACTCCACAGTACTAGATACGCAGTATTTT.

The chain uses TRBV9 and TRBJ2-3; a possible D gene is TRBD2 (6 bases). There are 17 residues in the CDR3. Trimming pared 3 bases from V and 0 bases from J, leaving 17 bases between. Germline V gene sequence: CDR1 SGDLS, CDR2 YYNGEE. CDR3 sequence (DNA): TGTGCCAGCAGCGAAGCCGGGGGAGAAACTAGCACAGATACGCAGTATTTT. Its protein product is CASSEAGGETSTDTQYF.

This chain's CDR3 is CASSSGLNTANTGELFF. DNA for the CDR3: TGTGCCAGCAGCTCCGGACTTAACACCGCGAACACCGGGGAGCTGTTTTTT. The chain couples TRBV7-9 to TRBJ2-2; a possible D gene is TRBD2 (5 bases). V was trimmed by 4 bases and J by 0 bases, leaving 15 bases between them. The V gene's germline CDR1 is SEHNR and CDR2 FQNEAQ (reference sequence). This CDR3 is built from 17 residues.

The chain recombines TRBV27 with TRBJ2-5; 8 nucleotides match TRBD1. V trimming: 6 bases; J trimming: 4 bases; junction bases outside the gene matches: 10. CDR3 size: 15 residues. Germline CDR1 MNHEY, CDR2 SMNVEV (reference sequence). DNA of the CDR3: TGTGCCAGCAGATCTACAGGGGGTCTTCGAGAGACCCAGTACTTC. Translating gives CASRSTGGLRETQYF.

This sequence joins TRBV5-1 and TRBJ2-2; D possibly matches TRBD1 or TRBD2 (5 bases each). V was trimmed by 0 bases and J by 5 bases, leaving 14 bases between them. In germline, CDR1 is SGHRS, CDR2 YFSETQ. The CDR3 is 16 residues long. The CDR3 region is CASSLGPGTGTGELFF. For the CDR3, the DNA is TGCGCCAGCAGCTTGGGTCCAGGGACGGGAACCGGGGAGCTGTTTTTT.

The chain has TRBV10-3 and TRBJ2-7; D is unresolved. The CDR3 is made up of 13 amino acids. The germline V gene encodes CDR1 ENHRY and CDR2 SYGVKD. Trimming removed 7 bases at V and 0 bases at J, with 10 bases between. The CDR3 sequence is CAIKGLSSYEQYF. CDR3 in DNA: TGTGCCATCAAGGGCCTGAGCTCCTACGAGCAGTACTTC.

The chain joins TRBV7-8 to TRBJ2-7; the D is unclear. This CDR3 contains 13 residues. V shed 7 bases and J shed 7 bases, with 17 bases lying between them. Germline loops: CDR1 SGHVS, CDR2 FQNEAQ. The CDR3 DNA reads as TGTGCCAGCAAAGACGGGTCTACGATTGAGCAGTACTTC. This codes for CASKDGSTIEQYF.

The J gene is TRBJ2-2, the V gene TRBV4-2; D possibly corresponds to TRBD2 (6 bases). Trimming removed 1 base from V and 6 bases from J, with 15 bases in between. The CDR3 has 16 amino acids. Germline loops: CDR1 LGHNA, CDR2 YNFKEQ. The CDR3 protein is CASSQGRGVEAGELFF. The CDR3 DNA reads TGTGCCAGCAGCCAAGGCCGCGGGGTAGAAGCCGGGGAGCTGTTTTTT.

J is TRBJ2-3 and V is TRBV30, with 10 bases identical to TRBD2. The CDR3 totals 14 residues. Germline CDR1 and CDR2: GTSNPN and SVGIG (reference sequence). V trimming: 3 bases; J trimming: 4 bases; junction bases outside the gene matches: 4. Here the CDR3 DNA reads TGTGCCTGGAGACAAGGGACTAGCGCAGATACGCAGTATTTT. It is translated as CAWRQGTSADTQYF.

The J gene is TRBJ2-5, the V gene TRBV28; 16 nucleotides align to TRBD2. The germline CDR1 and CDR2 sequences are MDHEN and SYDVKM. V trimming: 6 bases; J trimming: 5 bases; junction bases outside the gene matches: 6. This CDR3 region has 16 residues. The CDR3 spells CASRGTSGGASETQYF. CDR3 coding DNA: TGTGCCAGCAGAGGGACTAGCGGGGGGGCCTCTGAGACCCAGTACTTC.

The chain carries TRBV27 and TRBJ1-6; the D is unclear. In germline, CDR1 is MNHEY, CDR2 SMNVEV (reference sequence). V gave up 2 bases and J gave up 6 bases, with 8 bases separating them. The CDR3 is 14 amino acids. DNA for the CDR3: TGTGCCAGCAGTTTACGGCACATTAATTCACCCCTCCACTTT. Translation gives CASSLRHINSPLHF.

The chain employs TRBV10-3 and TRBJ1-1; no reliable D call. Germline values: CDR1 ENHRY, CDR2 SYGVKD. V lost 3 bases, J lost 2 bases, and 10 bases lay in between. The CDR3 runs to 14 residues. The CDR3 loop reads CAISDPGINTEAFF. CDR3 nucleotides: TGTGCCATCAGTGACCCAGGAATTAACACTGAAGCTTTCTTT.

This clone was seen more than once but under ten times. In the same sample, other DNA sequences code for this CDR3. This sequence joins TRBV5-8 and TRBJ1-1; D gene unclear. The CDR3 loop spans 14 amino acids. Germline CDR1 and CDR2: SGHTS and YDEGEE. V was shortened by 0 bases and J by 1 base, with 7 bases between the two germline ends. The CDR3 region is CASSLVPENTEAFF. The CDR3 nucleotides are TGTGCCAGCAGCTTGGTGCCAGAGAACACTGAAGCTTTCTTT.

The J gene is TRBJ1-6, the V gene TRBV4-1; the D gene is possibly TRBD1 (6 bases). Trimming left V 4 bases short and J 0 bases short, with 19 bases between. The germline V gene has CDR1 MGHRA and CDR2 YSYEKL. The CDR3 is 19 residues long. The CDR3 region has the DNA TGCGCCAGCAGCCGAATATCACAGGGATCAAGCTCCTATAATTCACCCCTCCACTTT. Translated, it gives CASSRISQGSSSYNSPLHF.

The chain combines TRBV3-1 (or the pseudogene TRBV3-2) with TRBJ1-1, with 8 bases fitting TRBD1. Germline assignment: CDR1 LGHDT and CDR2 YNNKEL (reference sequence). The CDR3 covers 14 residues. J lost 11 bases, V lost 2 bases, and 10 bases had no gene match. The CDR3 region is CASSQQDREGGAFF. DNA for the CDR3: TGTGCCAGCAGCCAACAGGACAGGGAAGGGGGGGCTTTCTTT.